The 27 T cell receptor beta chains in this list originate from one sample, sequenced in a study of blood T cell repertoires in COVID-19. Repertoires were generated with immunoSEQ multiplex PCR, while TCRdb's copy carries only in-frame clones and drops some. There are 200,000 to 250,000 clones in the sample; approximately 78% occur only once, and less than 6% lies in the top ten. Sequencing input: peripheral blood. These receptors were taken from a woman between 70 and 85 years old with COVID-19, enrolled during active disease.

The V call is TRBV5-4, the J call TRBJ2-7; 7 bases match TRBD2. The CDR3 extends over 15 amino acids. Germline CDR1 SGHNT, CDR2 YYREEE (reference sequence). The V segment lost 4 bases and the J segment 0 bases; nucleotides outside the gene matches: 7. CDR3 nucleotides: TGTGCCAGCAGCCTGCCCGGGAGGTCCTCCTACGAGCAGTACTTC. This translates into CASSLPGRSSYEQYF.

The CDR3: CASSLERYNEQFF. In nucleotides, the CDR3 is TGCGCCAGCAGCTTGGAGAGATACAATGAGCAGTTCTTC. The genes are TRBV5-1 and TRBJ2-1; D not resolved. The CDR3 has 13 residues. The germline gives CDR1 SGHRS, CDR2 YFSETQ. V was clipped by 0 bases and J by 4 bases, with 5 bases between them.

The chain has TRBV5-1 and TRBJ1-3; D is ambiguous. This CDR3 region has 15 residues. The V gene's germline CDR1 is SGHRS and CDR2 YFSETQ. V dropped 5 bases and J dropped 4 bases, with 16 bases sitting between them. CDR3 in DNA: TGCGCCAGCAGATTACTCCCCATCGGGGGAAACACCATATATTTT. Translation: CASRLLPIGGNTIYF. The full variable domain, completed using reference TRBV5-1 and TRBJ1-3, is KAGVTQTPRYLIKTRGQQVTLSCSPISGHRSVSWYQQTPGQGLQFLFEYFSETQRNKGNFPGRFSGRQFSNSRSEMNVSTLELGDSALYLCASRLLPIGGNTIYFGEGSWLTVV.

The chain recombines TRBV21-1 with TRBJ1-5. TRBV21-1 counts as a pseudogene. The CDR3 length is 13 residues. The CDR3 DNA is TGTGCCAGCAGTACCGGAGGCAATCAGCCCCAGCATTTT. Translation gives CASSTGGNQPQHF.

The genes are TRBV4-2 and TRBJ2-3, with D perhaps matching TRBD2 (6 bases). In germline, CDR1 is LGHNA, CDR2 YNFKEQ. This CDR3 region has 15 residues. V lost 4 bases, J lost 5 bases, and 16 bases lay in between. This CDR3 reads CASSPIQGAGDTQYF. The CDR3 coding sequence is TGTGCCAGCAGCCCAATCCAAGGAGCGGGAGATACGCAGTATTTT.

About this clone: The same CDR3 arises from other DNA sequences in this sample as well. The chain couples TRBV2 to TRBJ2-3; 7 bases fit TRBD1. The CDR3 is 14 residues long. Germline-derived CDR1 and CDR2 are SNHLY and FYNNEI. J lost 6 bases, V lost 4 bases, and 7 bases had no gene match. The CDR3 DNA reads TGTGCCAGCAGTGGACAGGGTGGGACGGATACGCAGTATTTT. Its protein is CASSGQGGTDTQYF.

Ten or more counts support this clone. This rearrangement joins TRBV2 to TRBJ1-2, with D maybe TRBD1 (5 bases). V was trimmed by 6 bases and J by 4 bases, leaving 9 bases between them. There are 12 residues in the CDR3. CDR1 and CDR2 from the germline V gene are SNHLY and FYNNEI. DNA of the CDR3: TGTGCCAGCAGAGCAGACAGCTATGGCTACACCTTC. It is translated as CASRADSYGYTF.

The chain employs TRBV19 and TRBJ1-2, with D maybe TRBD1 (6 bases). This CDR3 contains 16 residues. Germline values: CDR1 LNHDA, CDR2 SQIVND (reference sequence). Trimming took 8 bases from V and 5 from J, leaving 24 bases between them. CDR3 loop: CASPTPGTTGSYGYTF. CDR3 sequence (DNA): TGTGCCAGTCCCACCCCGGGGACAACAGGTAGTTATGGCTACACCTTC.

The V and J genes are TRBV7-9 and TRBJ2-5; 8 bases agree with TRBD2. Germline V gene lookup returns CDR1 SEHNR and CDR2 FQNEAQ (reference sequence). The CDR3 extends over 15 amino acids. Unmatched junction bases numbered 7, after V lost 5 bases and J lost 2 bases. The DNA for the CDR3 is TGTGCCAGCAGCCCCGGGGGGGGGCTTCAAGAGACCCAGTACTTC. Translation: CASSPGGGLQETQYF.

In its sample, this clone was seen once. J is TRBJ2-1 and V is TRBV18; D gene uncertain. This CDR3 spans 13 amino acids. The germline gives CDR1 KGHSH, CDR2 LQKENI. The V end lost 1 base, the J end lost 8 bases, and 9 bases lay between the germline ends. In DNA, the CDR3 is TGTGCCAGCTCACCACTAAGATCGGATGAGCAGTTCTTC. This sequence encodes CASSPLRSDEQFF.

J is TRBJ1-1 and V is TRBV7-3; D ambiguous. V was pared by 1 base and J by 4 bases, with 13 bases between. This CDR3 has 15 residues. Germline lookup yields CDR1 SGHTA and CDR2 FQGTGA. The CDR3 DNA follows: TGTGCCAGCAGCTTAAGGGTACAGCAGACCACTGAAGCTTTCTTT. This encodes CASSLRVQQTTEAFF.

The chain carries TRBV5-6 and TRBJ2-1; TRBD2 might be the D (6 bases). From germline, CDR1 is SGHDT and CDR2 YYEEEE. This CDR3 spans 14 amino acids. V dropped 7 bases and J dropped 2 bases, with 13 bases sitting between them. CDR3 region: CASRPLATYNEQFF. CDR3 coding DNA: TGTGCCAGCCGCCCACTAGCCACCTACAATGAGCAGTTCTTC.

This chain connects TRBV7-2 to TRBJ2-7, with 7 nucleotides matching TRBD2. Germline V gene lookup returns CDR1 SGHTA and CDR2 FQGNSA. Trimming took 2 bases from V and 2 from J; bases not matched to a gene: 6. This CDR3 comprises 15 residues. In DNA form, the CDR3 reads TGTGCCAGCAGCTTATTGGGCGGGAGTACCTACGAGCAGTACTTC. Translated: CASSLLGGSTYEQYF.

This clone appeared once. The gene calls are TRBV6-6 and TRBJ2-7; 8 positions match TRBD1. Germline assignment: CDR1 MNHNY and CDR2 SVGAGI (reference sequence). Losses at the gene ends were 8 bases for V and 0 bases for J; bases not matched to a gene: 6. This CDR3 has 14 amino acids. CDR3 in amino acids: CASALTGASYEQYF. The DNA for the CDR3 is TGTGCCAGCGCACTGACAGGGGCCTCCTACGAGCAGTACTTC.

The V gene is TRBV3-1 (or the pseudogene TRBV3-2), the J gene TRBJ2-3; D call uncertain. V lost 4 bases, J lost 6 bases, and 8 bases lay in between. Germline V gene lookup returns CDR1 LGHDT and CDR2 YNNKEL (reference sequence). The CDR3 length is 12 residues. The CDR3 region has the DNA TGTGCCAGCAGCCGTTTGGAGGATACGCAGTATTTT. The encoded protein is CASSRLEDTQYF.

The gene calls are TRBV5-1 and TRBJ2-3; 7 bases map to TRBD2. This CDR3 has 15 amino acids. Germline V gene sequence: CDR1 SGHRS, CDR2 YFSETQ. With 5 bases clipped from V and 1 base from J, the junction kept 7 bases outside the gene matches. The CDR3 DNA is TGCGCCAGCAGTTGGCGGGAGTACGGCACAGATACGCAGTATTTT. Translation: CASSWREYGTDTQYF. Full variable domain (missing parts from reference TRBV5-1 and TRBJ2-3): KAGVTQTPRYLIKTRGQQVTLSCSPISGHRSVSWYQQTPGQGLQFLFEYFSETQRNKGNFPGRFSGRQFSNSRSEMNVSTLELGDSALYLCASSWREYGTDTQYFGPGTRLTVL.

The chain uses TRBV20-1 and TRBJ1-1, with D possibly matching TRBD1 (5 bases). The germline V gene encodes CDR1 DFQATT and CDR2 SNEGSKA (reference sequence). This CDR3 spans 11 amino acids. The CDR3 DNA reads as TGCAGACTGGAGGGGCGAACTGAAGCTTTCTTT. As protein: CRLEGRTEAFF.

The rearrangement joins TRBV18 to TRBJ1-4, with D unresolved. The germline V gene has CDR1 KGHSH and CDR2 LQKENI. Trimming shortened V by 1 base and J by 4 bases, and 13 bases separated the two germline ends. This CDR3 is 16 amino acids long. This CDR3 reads CASSPQRTGVNEKLFF. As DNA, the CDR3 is TGTGCCAGCTCACCACAAAGGACGGGAGTTAATGAAAAACTGTTTTTT.

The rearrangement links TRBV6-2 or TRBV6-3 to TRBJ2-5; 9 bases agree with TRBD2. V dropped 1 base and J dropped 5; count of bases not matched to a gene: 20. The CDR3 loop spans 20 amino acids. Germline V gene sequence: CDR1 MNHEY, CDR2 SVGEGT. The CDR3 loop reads CASSYYGSGRGKVVRETQYF. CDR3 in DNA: TGTGCCAGCAGTTACTACGGTAGCGGGAGAGGGAAAGTCGTCCGGGAGACCCAGTACTTC.

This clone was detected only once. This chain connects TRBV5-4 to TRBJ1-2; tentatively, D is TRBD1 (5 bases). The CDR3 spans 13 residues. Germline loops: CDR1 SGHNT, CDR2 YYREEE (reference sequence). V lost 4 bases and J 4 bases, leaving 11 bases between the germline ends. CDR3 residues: CASSRDFLYGYTF. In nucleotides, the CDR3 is TGTGCCAGCAGCCGGGACTTCCTCTATGGCTACACCTTC.

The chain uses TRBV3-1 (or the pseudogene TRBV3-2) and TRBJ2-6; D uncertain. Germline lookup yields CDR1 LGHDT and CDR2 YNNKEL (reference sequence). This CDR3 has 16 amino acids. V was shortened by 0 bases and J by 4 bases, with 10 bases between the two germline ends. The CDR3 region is CASSQDRPPGANVLTF. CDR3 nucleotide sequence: TGTGCCAGCAGCCAAGATCGTCCCCCGGGGGCCAACGTCCTGACTTTC.

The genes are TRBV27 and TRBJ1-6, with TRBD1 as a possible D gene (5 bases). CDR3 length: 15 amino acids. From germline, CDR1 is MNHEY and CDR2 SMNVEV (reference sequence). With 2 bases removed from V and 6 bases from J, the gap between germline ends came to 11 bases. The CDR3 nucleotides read TGTGCCAGCAGTTTAAGGCCAGGGATTAATTCACCCCTCCACTTT. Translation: CASSLRPGINSPLHF.

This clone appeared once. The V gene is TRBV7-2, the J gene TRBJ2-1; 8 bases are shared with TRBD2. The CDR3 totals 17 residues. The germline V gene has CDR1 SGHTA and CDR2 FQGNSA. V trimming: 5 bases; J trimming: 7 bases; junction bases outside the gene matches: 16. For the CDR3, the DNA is TGTGCCAGCAGCGCAACCGCCGGGGGGGTTCCGAGGAATGAGCAGTTCTTC. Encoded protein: CASSATAGGVPRNEQFF.

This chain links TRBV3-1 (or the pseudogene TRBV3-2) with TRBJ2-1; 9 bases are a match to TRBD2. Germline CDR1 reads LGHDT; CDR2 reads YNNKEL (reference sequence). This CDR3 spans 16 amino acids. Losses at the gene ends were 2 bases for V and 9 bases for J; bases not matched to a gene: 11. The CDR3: CASSQRSGSNTAEQFF. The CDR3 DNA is TGTGCCAGCAGCCAACGTAGCGGGAGTAACACCGCTGAGCAGTTCTTC.

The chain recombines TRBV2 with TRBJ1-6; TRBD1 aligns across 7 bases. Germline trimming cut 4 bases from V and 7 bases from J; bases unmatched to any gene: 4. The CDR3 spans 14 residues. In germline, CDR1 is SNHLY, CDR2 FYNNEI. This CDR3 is CASSVARGNSPLHF. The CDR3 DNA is TGTGCCAGCAGTGTGGCCAGGGGGAATTCACCCCTCCACTTT.

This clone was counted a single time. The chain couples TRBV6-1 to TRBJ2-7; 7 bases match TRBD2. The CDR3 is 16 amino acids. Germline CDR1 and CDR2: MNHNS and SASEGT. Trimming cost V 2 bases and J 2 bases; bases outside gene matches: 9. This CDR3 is CASSEYRSGKTYEQYF. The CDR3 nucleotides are TGTGCCAGCAGTGAATACAGGAGCGGGAAAACCTACGAGCAGTACTTC.

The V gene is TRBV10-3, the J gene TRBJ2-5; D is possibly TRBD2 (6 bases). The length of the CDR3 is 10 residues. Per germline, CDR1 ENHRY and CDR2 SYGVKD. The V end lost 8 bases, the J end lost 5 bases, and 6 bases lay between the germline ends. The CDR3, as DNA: TGTGCCATCGGGGGGGAGACCCAGTACTTC. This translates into CAIGGETQYF.